Below, one TCR beta chain is given with its context. The antigen it recognizes is unknown. No much larger clonotype is one base removed from it; base qualities were not supplied. The data stem from a study of post-analysis software for immune sequencing data (dated by TCRdb to between 2015 and 2017). For the study in its entirety: The recorded disease courses included relapsing-remitting, secondary progressive and progressive-relapsing multiple sclerosis, and some patients had no subtype annotation. A subset of samples was prepared in parallel using single-end sample barcoding, then pooled and co-amplified after Illumina adapter ligation. Patient repertoires were compared against about a dozen previously published healthy control repertoires from donors aged 6 to 25 years.

To demonstrate the VDJtools post-analysis software, TCR beta repertoires were profiled from the peripheral blood of 10 to 15 young patients with multiple sclerosis. The multiple sclerosis patients were children and adolescents ranging in age from roughly 6 to 15 years. Libraries were constructed by PCR. TCRdb records Illumina HiSeq 2500 as the sequencer. Unique molecular identifiers were incorporated into TCR beta cDNA libraries to reduce PCR and sequencing biases. Approximately 500,000 cDNA molecules were obtained for every 1 to 10 million input T cells, so each molecule roughly corresponded to one T cell. The patient libraries were prepared and sequenced with the same protocol used for the earlier healthy control dataset. Samples belonging to the same batch were prepared together, multiplexed and sequenced on a shared HiSeq lane. The original pipeline was this. MIGEC was used to process the raw barcoded reads, and molecular identifier groups with only a single read were discarded before consensus assembly and CDR3 extraction. VDJtools was used for post-analysis of the clonotype tables, and diversity was normalized by down-sampling every dataset to the size of the smallest sample. Repertoire overlap clustering matched CDR3 amino acid but not nucleotide sequences to correct batch-related cross-sample contamination. TCRdb's own reprocessing of the public reads used fastp at Q25 and MiXCR and kept productive beta chains. For every CDR3 protein sequence, its rows merge into one entry that carries the most common genes and DNA. These V and J calls originate from TCRdb's pipeline instead of the authors' own analysis. This sample holds about 200,000 distinct CDR3 sequences; roughly 28% were observed only once. Jointly, the top ten make up 3% to 3.5% of the sample.

Overall study outcomes, separate from this receptor: The control group was slightly older than the multiple sclerosis patient group. When samples were clustered directly using the F measure, samples prepared in the same batch co-clustered strongly, which prompted a batch-effect correction. Normalized Chao1 diversity was significantly lower in multiple sclerosis patients than controls, suggesting substantial peripheral T-cell clonal expansion. Patients showed significantly higher frequencies than controls for a handful of TRBV segments, among them TRBV5-6, TRBV5-1 and TRBV20-1.

The CDR1 and CDR2 encoded by the germline V gene are SGHRS and YFSETQ. V is pruned by 1 base and J by 3 bases, leaving 7 bases of the junction without a gene match. The cysteine opens and the phenylalanine closes a CDR3 of 17 amino acids. Just the 51-base CDR3 DNA is kept, in frame starting at base 1. This sequence was found in a girl between 2 and 17 years old with multiple sclerosis. Sample: blood. The chain was built from TRBV5-1 and TRBJ2-2; 9 junctional bases match TRBD1. Read as DNA, the sequence is TGCGCCAGCAGCTTGCGAAGGGGACAGGGATACACCGGGGAGCTGTTTTTT. It translates to CASSLRRGQGYTGELFF.